The clone carrying this T cell receptor (beta chain) was seen repeatedly, ten times or more. With a much larger clone just one base away, this may be a read error. Between the trimmed V and J ends, which lost 1 base and 6 bases, there was a span of 11 bases. Germline CDR1 SGHNT, CDR2 YYREEE (reference sequence). This CDR3 is built from 14 residues. This sample was included in a study of blood T cells in healthy people across ages. Using a J-beta primer mix together with a sample-barcoded 5' primer, a second PCR was run for roughly 6 to 12 cycles. TCRdb redid the calling of the 5' RACE reads with MiXCR, one entry per CDR3 protein. The repertoire holds roughly 800,000 distinct CDR3 sequences, with approximately 53% as singletons.

The clonotype comes from an elderly man in good health. The genes are TRBV5-4 and TRBJ2-4; the D gene is possibly TRBD2 (6 bases). Sequenced sample: blood. CDR3 DNA: TGTGCCAGCAGCTTGTGCGGGGAGCGAAACATTCAGTACTTC. It encodes CASSLCGERNIQYF.